This entry features one T cell receptor (beta chain) sequence. The CDR3 has 14 amino acids. Trimming pared 0 bases from V and 1 base from J, leaving 8 bases between. Germline CDR1 reads SGHRS; CDR2 reads YFSETQ. The data belong to a study of blood T cell repertoires in COVID-19. For the study at large: In each case, the material was cDNA or gDNA derived from T cells, B-cell-depleted T cells, or PBMCs.

Produced via immunoSEQ multiplex PCR; TCRdb's table is partial and in-frame only. The table lists about 71,000 clones, 82% of them singletons, with approximately 13% in the top ten. The genes are TRBV5-1 and TRBJ2-7, with D unclear. Specimen: peripheral blood. This clonotype was obtained from a woman of 80 years or more with acute or convalescent COVID-19. The chain's CDR3 is CASSLERSSYEQYF. CDR3 nucleotide sequence: TGCGCCAGCAGCTTGGAGAGGTCTTCCTACGAGCAGTACTTC.